Given below is one T cell receptor beta chain in context. Using its own MiXCR run on the 5' RACE reads, TCRdb lists one record per CDR3 protein. The profile shows 65,000 to 90,000 distinct CDR3 sequences, 14% of them singletons. The sample comes from a study of T-cell memory formation after mild COVID-19. Looking at the study overall: Largely, TCR clusters stayed within a single donor.

This CDR3 contains 18 residues. Germline V CDR1 and CDR2: MNHEY, SMNVEV (reference sequence). J was trimmed by 3 bases and V by 4 bases; bases with no gene match: 16. The chain carries TRBV27 and TRBJ1-2, with TRBD1 identical over 8 bases. This receptor was identified in an adult woman who had mild COVID-19 (a few samples of this study predate the infection). Cell type and time point are not known. The sequenced material came from PBMCs or a T cell subset sorted from them (not recorded which). The CDR3 bases are TGTGCCAGCAGTTCTCTGTGGCAGGGGGCGCTGAGAGACTATGGCTACACCTTC. Translating gives CASSSLWQGALRDYGYTF.